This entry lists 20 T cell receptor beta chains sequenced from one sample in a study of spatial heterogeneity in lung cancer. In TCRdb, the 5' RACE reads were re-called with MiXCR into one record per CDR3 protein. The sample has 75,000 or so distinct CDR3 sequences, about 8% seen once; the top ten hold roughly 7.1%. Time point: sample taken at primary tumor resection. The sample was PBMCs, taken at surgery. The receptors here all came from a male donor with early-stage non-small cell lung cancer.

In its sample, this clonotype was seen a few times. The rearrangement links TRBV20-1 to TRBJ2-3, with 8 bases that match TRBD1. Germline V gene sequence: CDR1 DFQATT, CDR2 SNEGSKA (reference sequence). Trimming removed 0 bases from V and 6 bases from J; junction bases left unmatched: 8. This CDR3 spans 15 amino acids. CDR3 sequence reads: CSARDAQGAVDTQYF. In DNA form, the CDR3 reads TGCAGTGCTAGAGATGCGCAGGGGGCGGTTGATACGCAGTATTTT.

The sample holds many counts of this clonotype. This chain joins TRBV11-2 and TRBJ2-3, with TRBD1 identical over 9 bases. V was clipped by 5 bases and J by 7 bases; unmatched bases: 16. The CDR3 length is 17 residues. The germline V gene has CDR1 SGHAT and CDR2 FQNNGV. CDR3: CASSHTGTGKGQHTQYF. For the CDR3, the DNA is TGTGCCAGCAGCCACACCGGGACAGGGAAGGGGCAGCATACGCAGTATTTT.

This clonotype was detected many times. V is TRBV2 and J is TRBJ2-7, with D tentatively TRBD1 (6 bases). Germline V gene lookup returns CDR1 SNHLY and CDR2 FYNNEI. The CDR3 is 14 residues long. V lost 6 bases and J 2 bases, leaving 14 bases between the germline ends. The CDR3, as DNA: TGTGCCAGCAGGTGGACAGCTCTCGCCTACGAGCAGTACTTC. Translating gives CASRWTALAYEQYF.

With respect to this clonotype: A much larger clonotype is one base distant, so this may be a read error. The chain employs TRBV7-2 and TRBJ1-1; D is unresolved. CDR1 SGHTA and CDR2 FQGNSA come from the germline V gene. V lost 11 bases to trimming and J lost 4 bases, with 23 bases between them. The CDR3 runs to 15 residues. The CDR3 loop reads CACGRTLSRVTEAFF. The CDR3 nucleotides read TGTGCCTGCGGACGAACCCTGAGTCGCGTCACTGAAGCTTTCTTT.

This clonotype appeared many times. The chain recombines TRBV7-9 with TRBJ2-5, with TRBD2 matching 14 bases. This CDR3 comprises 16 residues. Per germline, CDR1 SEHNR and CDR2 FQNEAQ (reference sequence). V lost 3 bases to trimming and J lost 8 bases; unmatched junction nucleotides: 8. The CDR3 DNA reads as TGTGCCAGCAGCTTGGACGGAGGACTAGCGGGAGGTACCCAGTACTTC. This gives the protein CASSLDGGLAGGTQYF.

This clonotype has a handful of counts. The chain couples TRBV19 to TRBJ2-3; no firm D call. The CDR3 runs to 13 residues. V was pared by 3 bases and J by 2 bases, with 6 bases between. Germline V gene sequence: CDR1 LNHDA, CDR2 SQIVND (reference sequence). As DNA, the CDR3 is TGTGCCAGTAGTATTGTCCCCACAGATACGCAGTATTTT. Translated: CASSIVPTDTQYF.

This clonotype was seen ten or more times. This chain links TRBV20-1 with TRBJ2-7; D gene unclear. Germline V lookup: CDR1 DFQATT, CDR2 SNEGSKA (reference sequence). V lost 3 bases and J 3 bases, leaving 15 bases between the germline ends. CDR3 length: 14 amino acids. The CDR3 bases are TGCAGTGCTAGCTTGACCCCCCAGCGCTACGAGCAGTACTTC. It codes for CSASLTPQRYEQYF.

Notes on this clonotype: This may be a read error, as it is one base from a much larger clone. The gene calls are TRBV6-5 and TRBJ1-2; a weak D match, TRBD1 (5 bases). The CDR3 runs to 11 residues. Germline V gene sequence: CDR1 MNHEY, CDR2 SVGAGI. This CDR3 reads CGSSYGRDVHF. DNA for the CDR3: TGTGGCAGCAGTTACGGCCGGGACGTCCACTTC.

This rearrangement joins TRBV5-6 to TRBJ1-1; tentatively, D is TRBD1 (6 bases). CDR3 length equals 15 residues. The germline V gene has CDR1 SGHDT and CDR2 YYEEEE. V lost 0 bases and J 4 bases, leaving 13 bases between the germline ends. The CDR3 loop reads CASSLESGDITEAFF. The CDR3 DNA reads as TGTGCCAGCAGCTTGGAGTCAGGGGACATCACTGAAGCTTTCTTT.

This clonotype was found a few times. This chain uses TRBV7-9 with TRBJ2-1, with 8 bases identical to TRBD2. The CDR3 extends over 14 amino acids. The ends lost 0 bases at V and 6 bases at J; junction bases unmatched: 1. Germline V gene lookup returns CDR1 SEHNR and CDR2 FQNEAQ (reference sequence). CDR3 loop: CASSLAGLGNEQFF. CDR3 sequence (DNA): TGTGCCAGCAGCTTAGCGGGACTAGGCAATGAGCAGTTCTTC.

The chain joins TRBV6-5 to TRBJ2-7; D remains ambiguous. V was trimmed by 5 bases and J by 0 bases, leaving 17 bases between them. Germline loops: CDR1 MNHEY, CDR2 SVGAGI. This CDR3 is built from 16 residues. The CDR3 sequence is CASSTLRFGLSYEQYF. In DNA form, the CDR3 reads TGTGCCAGCAGTACCTTACGGTTTGGGCTCTCCTACGAGCAGTACTTC.

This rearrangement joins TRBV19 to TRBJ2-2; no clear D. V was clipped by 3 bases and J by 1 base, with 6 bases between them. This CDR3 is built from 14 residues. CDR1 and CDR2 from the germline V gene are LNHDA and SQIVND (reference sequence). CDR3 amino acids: CASSISLNTGELFF. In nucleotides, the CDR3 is TGTGCCAGTAGTATTAGTTTGAACACCGGGGAGCTGTTTTTT.

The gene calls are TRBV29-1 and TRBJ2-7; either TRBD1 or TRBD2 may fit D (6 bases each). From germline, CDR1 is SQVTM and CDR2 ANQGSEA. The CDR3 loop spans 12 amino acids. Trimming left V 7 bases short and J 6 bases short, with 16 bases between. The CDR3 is CSGVMGGPEQYF. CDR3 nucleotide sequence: TGCAGCGGCGTTATGGGGGGCCCCGAGCAGTACTTC.

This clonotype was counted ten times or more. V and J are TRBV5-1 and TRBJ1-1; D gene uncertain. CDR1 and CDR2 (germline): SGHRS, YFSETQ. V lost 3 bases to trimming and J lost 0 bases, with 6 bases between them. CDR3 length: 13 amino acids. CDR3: CASSSMMNTEAFF. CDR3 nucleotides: TGCGCCAGCAGCTCGATGATGAACACTGAAGCTTTCTTT.

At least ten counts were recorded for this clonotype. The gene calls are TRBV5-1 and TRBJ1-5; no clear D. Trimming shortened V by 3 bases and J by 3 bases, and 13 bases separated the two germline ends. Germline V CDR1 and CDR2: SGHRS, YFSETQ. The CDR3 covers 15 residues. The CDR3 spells CASSSEGSPNQPQHF. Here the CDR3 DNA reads TGCGCCAGCAGCTCGGAGGGATCCCCCAATCAGCCCCAGCATTTT.

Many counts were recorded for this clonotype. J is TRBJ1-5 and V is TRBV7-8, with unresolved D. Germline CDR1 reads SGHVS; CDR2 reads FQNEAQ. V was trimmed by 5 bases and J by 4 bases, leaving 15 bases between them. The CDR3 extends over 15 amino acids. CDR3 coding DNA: TGTGCCAGCAGCCCCCTGGGAGGGAAGAATCAGCCCCAGCATTTT. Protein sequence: CASSPLGGKNQPQHF.

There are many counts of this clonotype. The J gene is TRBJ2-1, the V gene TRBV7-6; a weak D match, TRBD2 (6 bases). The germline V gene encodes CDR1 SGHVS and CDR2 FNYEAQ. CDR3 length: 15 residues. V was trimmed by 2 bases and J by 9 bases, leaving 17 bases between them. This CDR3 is CASSLTGVQLAEQFF. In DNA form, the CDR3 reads TGTGCCAGCAGCTTAACGGGAGTTCAGTTAGCTGAGCAGTTCTTC.

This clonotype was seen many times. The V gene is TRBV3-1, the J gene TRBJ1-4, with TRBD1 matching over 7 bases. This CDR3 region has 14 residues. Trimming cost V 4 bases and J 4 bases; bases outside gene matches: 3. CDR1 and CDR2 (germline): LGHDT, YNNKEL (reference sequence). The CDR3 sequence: CASSLGQLNEKLFF. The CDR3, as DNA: TGTGCCAGCAGCCTGGGACAGCTTAATGAAAAACTGTTTTTT.

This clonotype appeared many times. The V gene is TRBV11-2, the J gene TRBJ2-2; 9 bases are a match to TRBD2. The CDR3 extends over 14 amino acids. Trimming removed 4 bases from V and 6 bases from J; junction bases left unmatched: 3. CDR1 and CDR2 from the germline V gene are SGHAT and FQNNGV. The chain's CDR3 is CASSSIAGAGELFF. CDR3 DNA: TGTGCCAGCAGCTCCATAGCGGGAGCCGGGGAGCTGTTTTTT.

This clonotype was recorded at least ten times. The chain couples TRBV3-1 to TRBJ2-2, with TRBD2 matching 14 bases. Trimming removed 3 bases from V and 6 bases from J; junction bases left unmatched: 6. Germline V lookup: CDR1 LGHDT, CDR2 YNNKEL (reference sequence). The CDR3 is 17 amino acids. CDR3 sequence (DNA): TGTGCCAGCAGCCAGGGACTAGCGGGAGTGTCTTCCGGGGAGCTGTTTTTT. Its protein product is CASSQGLAGVSSGELFF.